The T cell receptor beta chain described here comes from a study of lymphopenia after photon versus proton radiotherapy. Study-wide results and caveats: Post-nadir diversity loss with photons came from oligoclonal expansion, particularly CD8+ Temra cells.

The V gene end was trimmed by 6 bases and the J gene end by 3 bases; junction bases not matched to a gene: 4. This CDR3 contains 15 residues. Germline V gene data show CDR1 as ENHRY and CDR2 as SYGVKD. This clone was picked up one time. The antigen remains undetermined. TCRdb keeps only in-frame clones here, not all; method: immunoSEQ multiplex PCR. The sample has 43,000 or so clones, 65% to 90% seen once. This specimen consisted of peripheral blood, obtained from a patient treated with photon-based radiotherapy. The clonotype comes from a man between 40 and 49 years old with gastric cancer. The genes are TRBV10-3 and TRBJ2-3, with 12 nucleotides matching TRBD2. The CDR3 reads CAIRFGLAGTDTQYF. CDR3 bases: TGTGCCATCAGATTCGGACTAGCGGGAACAGATACGCAGTATTTT.